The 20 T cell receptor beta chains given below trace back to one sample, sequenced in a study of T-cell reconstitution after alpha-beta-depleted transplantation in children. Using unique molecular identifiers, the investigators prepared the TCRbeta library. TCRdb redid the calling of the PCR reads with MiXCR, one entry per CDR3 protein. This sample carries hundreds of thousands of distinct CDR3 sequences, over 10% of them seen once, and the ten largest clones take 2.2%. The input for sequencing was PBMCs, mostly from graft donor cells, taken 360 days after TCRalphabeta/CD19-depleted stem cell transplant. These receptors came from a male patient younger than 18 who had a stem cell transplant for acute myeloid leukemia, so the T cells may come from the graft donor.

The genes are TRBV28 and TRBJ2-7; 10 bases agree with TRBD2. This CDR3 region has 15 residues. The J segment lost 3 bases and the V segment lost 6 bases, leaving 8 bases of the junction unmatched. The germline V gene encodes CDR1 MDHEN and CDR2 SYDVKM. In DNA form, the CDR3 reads TGTGCCAGCAGATCCCCTAGCGGGAGTCTCTACGAGCAGTACTTC. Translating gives CASRSPSGSLYEQYF. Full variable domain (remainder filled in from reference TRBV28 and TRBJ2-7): DVKVTQSSRYLVKRTGEKVFLECVQDMDHENMFWYRQDPGLGLRLIYFSYDVKMKEKGDIPEGYSVSREKKERFSLILESASTNQTSMYLCASRSPSGSLYEQYFGPGTRLTVT.

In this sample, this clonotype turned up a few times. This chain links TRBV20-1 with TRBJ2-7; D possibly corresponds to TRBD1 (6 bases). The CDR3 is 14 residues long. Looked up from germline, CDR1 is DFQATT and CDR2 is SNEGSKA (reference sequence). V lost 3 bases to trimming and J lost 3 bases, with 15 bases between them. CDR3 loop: CSASALQQGYEQYF. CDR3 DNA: TGCAGTGCTAGTGCCCTCCAACAGGGCTACGAGCAGTACTTC.

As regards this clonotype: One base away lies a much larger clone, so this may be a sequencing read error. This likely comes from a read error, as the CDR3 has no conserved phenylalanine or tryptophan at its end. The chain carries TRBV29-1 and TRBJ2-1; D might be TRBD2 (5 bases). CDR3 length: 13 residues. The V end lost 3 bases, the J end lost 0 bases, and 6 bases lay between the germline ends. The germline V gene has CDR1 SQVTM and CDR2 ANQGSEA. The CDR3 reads CSVDEGSYNEQFY. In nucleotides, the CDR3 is TGCAGCGTTGACGAGGGCTCCTACAATGAGCAGTTCTAC.

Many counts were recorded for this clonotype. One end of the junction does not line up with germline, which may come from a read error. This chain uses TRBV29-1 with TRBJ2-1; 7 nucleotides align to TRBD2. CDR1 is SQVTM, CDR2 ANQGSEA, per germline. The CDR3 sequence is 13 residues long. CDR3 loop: CSALEGAGSEIIF. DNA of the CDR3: TGCAGCGCCCTGGAGGGAGCGGGGTCCGAGATAATCTTC.

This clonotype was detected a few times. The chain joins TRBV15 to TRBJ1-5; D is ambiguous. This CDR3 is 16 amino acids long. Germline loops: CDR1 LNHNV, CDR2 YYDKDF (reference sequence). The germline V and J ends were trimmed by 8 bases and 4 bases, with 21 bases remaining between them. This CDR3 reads CATDSGEGQINQPQHF. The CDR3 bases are TGTGCCACCGACTCGGGAGAGGGCCAAATAAATCAGCCCCAGCATTTT.

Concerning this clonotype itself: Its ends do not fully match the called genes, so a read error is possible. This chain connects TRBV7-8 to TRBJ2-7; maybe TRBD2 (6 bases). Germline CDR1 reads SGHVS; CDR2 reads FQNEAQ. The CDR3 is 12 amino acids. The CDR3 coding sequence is TGTGCCAGCAGCTTAGAAGTGTCTAGCGCCCGATTC. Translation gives CASSLEVSSARF.

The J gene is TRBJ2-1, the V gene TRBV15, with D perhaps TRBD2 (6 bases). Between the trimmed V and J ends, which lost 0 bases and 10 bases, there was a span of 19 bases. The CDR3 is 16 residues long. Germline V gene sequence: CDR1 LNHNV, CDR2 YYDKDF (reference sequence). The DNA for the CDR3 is TGTGCCACCAGCAGAGATCGGGCTAGCGCGGGGTTCGAGCAGTTCTTC. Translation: CATSRDRASAGFEQFF.

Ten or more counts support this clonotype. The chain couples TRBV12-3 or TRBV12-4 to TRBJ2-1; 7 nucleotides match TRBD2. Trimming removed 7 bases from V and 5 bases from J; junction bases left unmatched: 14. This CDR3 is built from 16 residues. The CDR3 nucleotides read TGTGCCAGCACCTCCTTTATTGTGCGGGAGCACAATGAGCAGTTCTTC. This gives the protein CASTSFIVREHNEQFF.

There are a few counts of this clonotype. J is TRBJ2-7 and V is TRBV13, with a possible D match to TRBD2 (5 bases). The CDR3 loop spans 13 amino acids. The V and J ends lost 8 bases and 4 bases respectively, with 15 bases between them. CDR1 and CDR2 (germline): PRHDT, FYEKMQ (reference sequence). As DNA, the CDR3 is TGTGCCAGCCGGCGGGCGGCTGATTACGAGCAGTACTTC. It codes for CASRRAADYEQYF.

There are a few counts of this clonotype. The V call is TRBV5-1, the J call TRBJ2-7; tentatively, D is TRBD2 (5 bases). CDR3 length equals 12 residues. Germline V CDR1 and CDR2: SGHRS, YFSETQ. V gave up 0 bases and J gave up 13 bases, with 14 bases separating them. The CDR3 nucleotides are TGCGCCAGCAGCTTGGACAGTGTTGGAGGTTACTTC. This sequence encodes CASSLDSVGGYF.

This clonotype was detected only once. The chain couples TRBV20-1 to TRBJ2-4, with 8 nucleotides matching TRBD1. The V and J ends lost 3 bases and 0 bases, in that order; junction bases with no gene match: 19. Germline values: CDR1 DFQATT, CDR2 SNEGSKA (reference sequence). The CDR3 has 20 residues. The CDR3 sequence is CSASPNLGQGQIGAKNIQYF. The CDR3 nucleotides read TGCAGTGCTAGTCCAAACTTAGGACAGGGTCAAATTGGAGCCAAAAACATTCAGTACTTC.

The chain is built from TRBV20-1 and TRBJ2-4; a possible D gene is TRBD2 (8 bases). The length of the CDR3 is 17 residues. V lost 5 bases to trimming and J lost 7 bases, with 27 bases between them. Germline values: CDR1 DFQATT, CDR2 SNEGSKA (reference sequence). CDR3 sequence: CSAPYSGTERTSNIQYF. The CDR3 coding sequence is TGCAGTGCTCCTTACTCCGGGACAGAGAGGACTAGCAACATTCAGTACTTC.

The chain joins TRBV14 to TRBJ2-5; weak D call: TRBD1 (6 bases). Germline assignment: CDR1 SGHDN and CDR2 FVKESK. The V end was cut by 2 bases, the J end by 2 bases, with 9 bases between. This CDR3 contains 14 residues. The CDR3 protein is CASSQSRGQETQYF. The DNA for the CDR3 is TGTGCCAGCAGCCAATCAAGGGGGCAAGAGACCCAGTACTTC.

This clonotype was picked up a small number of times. The CDR3 loop reads CASKWEGRETQYF. The CDR3, as DNA: TGTGCCAGCAAGTGGGAGGGGAGAGAGACCCAGTACTTC. V usage is TRBV6-6 and J usage is TRBJ2-5; the match to TRBD2 covers 7 bases. There are 13 residues in the CDR3. J lost 4 bases, V lost 7 bases, and 6 bases had no gene match. The germline V gene has CDR1 MNHNY and CDR2 SVGAGI (reference sequence).

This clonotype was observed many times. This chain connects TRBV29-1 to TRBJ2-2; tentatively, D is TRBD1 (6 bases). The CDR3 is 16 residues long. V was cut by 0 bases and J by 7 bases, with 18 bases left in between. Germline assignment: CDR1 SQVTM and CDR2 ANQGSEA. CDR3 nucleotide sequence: TGCAGCGTTGAAGATCTGATACAGGGCCCCGGCGGGGAGCTGTTTTTT. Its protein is CSVEDLIQGPGGELFF.

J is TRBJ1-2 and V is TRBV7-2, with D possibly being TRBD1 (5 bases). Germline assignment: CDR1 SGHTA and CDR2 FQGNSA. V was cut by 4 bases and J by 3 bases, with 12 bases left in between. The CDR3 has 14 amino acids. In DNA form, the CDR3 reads TGTGCCAGCAGCTCAATGGGGCGAGACTATGGCTACACCTTC. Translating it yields CASSSMGRDYGYTF. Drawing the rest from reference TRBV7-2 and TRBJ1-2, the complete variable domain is GAGVSQSPSNKVTEKGKDVELRCDPISGHTALYWYRQSLGQGLEFLIYFQGNSAPDKSGLPSDRFSAERTGGSVSTLTIQRTQQEDSAVYLCASSSMGRDYGYTFGSGTRLTVV.

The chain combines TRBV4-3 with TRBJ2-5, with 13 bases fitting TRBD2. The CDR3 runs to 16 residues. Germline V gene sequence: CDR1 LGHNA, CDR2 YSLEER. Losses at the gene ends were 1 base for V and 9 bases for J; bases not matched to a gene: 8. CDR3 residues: CASSQGLGTSGDSQYF. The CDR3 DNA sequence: TGCGCCAGCAGCCAAGGGCTTGGGACTAGCGGGGATTCCCAGTACTTC.

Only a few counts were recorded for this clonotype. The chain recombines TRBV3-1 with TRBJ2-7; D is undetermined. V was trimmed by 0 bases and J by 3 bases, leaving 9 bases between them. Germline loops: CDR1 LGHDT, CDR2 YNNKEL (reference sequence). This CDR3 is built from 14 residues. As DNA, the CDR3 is TGTGCCAGCAGCCAAGAGATAAGGGTCTACGAGCAGTACTTC. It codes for CASSQEIRVYEQYF.

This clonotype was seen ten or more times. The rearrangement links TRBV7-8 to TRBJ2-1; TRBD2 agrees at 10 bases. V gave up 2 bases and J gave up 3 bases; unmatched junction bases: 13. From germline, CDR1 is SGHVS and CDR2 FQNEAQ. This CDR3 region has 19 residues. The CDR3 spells CASSLSLAGVLSGYNEQFF. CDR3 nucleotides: TGTGCCAGCAGCTTATCTCTAGCGGGAGTTCTATCGGGCTACAATGAGCAGTTCTTC.

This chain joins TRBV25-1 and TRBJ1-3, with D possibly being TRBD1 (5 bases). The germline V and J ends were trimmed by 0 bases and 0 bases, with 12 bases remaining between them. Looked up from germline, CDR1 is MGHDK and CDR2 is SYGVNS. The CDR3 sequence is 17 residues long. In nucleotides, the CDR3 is TGTGCCAGCAGTGAATACCCAGGGCCCAGCTCTGGAAACACCATATATTTT. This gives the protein CASSEYPGPSSGNTIYF. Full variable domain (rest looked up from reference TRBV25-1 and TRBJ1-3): EADIYQTPRYLVIGTGKKITLECSQTMGHDKMYWYQQDPGMELHLIHYSYGVNSTEKGDLSSESTVSRIRTEHFPLTLESARPSHTSQYLCASSEYPGPSSGNTIYFGEGSWLTVV.